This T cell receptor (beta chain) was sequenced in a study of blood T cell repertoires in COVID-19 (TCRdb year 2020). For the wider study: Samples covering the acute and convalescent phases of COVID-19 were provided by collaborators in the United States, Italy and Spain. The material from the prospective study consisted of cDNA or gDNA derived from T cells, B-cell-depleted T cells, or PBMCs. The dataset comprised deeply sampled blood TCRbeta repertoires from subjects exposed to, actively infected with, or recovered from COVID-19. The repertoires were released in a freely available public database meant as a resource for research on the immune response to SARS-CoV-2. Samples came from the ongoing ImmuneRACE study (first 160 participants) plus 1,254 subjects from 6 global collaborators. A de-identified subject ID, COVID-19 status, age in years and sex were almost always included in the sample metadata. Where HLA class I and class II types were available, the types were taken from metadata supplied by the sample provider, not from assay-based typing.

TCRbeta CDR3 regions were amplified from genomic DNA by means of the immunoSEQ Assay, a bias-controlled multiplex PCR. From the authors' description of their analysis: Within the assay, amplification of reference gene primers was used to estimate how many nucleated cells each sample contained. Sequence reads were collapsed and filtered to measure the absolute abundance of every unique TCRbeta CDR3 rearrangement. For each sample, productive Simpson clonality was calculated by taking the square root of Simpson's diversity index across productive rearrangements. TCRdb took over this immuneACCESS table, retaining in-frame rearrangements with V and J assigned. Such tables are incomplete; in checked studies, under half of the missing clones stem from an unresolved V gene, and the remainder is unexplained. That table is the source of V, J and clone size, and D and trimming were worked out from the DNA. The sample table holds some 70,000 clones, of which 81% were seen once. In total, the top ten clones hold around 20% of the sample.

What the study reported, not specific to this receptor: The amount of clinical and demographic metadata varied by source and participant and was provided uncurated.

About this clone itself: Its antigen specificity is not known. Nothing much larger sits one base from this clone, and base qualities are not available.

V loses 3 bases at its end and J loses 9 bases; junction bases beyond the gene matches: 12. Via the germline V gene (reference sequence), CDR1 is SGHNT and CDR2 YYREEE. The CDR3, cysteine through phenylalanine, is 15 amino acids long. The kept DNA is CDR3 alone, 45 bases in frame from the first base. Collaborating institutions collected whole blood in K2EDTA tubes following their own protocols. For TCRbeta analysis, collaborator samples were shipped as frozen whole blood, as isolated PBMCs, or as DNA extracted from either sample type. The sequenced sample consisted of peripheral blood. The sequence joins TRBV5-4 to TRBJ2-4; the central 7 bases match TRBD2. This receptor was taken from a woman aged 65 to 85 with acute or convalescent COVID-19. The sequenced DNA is TGTGCCAGCAGCTCGGAGACCGGGACTAAGGGCATTCAGTACTTC. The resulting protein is CASSSETGTKGIQYF.